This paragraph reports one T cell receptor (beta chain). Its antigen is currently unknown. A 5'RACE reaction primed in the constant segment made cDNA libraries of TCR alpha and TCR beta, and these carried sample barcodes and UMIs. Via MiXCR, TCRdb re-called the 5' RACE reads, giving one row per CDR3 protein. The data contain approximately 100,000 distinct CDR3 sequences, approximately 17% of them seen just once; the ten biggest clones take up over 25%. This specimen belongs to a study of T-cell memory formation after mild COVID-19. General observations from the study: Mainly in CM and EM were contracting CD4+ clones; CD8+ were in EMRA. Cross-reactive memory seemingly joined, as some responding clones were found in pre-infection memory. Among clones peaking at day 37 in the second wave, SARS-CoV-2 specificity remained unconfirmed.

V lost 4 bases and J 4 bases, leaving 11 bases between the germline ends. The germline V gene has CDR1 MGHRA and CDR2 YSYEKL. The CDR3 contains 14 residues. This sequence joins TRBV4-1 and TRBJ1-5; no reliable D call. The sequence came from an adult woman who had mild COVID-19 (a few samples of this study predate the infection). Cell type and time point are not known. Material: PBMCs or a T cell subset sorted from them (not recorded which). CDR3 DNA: TGCGCCAGCAGCCTACGGGGTGAGAATCAGCCCCAGCATTTT. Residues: CASSLRGENQPQHF.